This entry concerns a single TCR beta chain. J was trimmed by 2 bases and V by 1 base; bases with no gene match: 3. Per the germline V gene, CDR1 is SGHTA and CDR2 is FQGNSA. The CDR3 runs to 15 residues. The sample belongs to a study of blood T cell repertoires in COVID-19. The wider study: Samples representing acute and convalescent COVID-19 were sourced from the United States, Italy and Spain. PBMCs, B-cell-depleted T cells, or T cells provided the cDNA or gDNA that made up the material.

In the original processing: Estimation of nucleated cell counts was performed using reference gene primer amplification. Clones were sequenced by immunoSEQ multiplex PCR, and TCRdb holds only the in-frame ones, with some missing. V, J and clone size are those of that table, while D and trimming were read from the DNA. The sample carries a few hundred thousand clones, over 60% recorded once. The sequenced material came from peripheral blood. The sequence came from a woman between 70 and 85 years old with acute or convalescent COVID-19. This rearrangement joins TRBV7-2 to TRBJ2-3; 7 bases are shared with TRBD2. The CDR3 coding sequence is TGTGCCAGCAGCTTAGGGACTAGGACCACAGATACGCAGTATTTT. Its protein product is CASSLGTRTTDTQYF.